Following are 14 T cell receptor beta chains from one sample sequenced in a study of breast tumors, draining lymph nodes, adjacent tissues. From the multiplex PCR reads, TCRdb called clonotypes with MiXCR, one entry per CDR3 protein. The sample gives 25,000 to 40,000 distinct CDR3 sequences, 60% to 70% of which show up once; about 20% is in the top ten. Sequenced input: breast tumor tissue. These receptors were obtained from a female donor with breast cancer. Some clones in this sample may be carry-over from other donors' samples.

V and J are TRBV5-6 and TRBJ2-6, with D perhaps TRBD1 (5 bases). The CDR3 is 15 residues long. The germline V gene has CDR1 SGHDT and CDR2 YYEEEE. With 2 bases removed from V and 0 bases from J, the gap between germline ends came to 6 bases. The CDR3 is CASSFDSSGANVLTF. For the CDR3, the DNA is TGTGCCAGCAGCTTCGACAGCTCTGGGGCCAACGTCCTGACTTTC.

In this sample, this clonotype turned up a few times. The chain employs TRBV27 and TRBJ1-1; TRBD1 is a possible D gene (5 bases). The CDR3 extends over 15 amino acids. Between the trimmed V and J ends, which lost 0 bases and 1 base, there was a span of 9 bases. Germline-derived CDR1 and CDR2 are MNHEY and SMNVEV (reference sequence). CDR3 bases: TGTGCCAGCAGTTTATCCGGGACGTCGAACACTGAAGCTTTCTTT. Its translation: CASSLSGTSNTEAFF.

This chain connects TRBV5-6 to TRBJ2-7; D is perhaps TRBD2 (6 bases). From germline, CDR1 is SGHDT and CDR2 YYEEEE. V was trimmed by 0 bases and J by 6 bases, leaving 16 bases between them. The CDR3 is made up of 15 amino acids. CDR3 residues: CASSLVRHEEGEQYF. CDR3 DNA: TGTGCCAGCAGCTTGGTCCGGCACGAGGAGGGCGAGCAGTACTTC.

About this clonotype: The DNA is omitted, as the CDR3 cannot be located on it reliably, and the CDR3 follows TCRdb's listing. The rearrangement joins TRBV7-3 to TRBJ1-5; TRBD1, the table's D call, lacks a check against the DNA. The CDR3 length equals 21 residues, ends included. Germline V gene lookup returns CDR1 SGHTA and CDR2 FQGTGA. The CDR3 sequence is CASSFYICSAPGQGGNQPQHF.

The J gene is TRBJ2-3, the V gene TRBV20-1, with 9 bases identical to TRBD2. From germline, CDR1 is DFQATT and CDR2 SNEGSKA (reference sequence). This CDR3 has 14 residues. With 3 bases clipped from V and 2 bases from J, the junction kept 3 bases outside the gene matches. Here the CDR3 reads CSASSGSITDTQYF. CDR3 coding DNA: TGCAGTGCTAGTAGCGGGAGCATCACAGATACGCAGTATTTT.

This clonotype is medium-sized within its sample. The chain recombines TRBV30 with TRBJ2-1; D is ambiguous. This CDR3 is 13 amino acids long. V was pared by 0 bases and J by 5 bases, with 8 bases between. Germline V gene lookup returns CDR1 GTSNPN and CDR2 SVGIG (reference sequence). The DNA for the CDR3 is TGTGCCTGGAGTGTTAAACCCAACAATGAGCAGTTCTTC. This translates into CAWSVKPNNEQFF.

This clonotype has a handful of counts. V and J are TRBV4-2 and TRBJ1-4; D gene uncertain. Germline-derived CDR1 and CDR2 are LGHNA and YNFKEQ. CDR3 length: 13 residues. V shed 2 bases and J shed 10 bases, with 11 bases lying between them. This CDR3 reads CASSQLGAGKLFF. For the CDR3, the DNA is TGTGCCAGCAGCCAACTCGGTGCGGGAAAACTGTTTTTT.

The chain employs TRBV7-2 and TRBJ2-3; D is unclear. Deletions cut 2 bases from V and 5 bases from J, with 17 bases between. This CDR3 region has 16 residues. Germline CDR1 is SGHTA and CDR2 is FQGNSA. In DNA, the CDR3 is TGTGCCAGCAGCTTATCGCCCTCCAACGAAATAGATACGCAGTATTTT. Its protein product is CASSLSPSNEIDTQYF. The whole variable domain, remainder taken from reference TRBV7-2 and TRBJ2-3, is GAGVSQSPSNKVTEKGKDVELRCDPISGHTALYWYRQSLGQGLEFLIYFQGNSAPDKSGLPSDRFSAERTGGSVSTLTIQRTQQEDSAVYLCASSLSPSNEIDTQYFGPGTRLTVL.

V usage is TRBV19 and J usage is TRBJ1-5, with a weak D call TRBD1 (5 bases). V lost 5 bases and J 2 bases, leaving 7 bases between the germline ends. This CDR3 has 13 amino acids. Germline V gene sequence: CDR1 LNHDA, CDR2 SQIVND (reference sequence). The CDR3 loop is CASSGGGNQPQHF. CDR3 DNA sequence: TGTGCCAGTAGTGGGGGAGGCAATCAGCCCCAGCATTTT.

V usage is TRBV20-1 and J usage is TRBJ2-1; 14 bases match TRBD2. The ends lost 5 bases at V and 9 bases at J; junction bases unmatched: 15. Germline CDR1 reads DFQATT; CDR2 reads SNEGSKA (reference sequence). The CDR3 covers 17 residues. The CDR3 reads CSASGTSGSGTSREQFF. The CDR3 nucleotides read TGCAGTGCTTCCGGGACTAGCGGGAGTGGAACGTCACGTGAGCAGTTCTTC.

This rearrangement joins TRBV7-3 to TRBJ1-2, with 9 bases that match TRBD1. The length of the CDR3 is 15 residues. V was clipped by 2 bases and J by 6 bases; unmatched bases: 7. CDR1 is SGHTA, CDR2 FQGTGA, per germline. Written as DNA, the CDR3 is TGTGCCAGCAGCTTAGTGGGACAGGGATGGGATGGCTACACCTTC. Its protein is CASSLVGQGWDGYTF.

There are many counts of this clonotype. This CDR3 is CASRLAGGGHEQFF. In DNA, the CDR3 is TGTGCCAGCAGACTAGCGGGAGGGGGACATGAGCAGTTCTTC. The chain links TRBV27 to TRBJ2-1; 13 bases agree with TRBD2. J was trimmed by 8 bases and V by 6 bases; bases with no gene match: 4. The CDR3 is 14 residues long. Germline loops: CDR1 MNHEY, CDR2 SMNVEV (reference sequence).

The table lists this clonotype with a count of one. The chain has TRBV3-1 and TRBJ1-3; D call uncertain. Germline V CDR1 and CDR2: LGHDT, YNNKEL (reference sequence). The V gene lost 0 bases and the J gene lost 7 bases, with 13 bases spanning the gap. CDR3 length: 15 residues. CDR3 bases: TGTGCCAGCAGCCAAGATCCCGGCCCCAGGAACACCATATATTTT. It codes for CASSQDPGPRNTIYF.

The J gene is TRBJ2-7, the V gene TRBV7-2, with D perhaps given as TRBD1 or TRBD2 (5 bases each). Trimming pared 10 bases from V and 6 bases from J, leaving 25 bases between. Germline V gives CDR1 SGHTA, CDR2 FQGNSA. The CDR3 sequence is 15 residues long. DNA of the CDR3: TGTGCCACCCCACGAGGCCCGGGGCCAAGGGTCGAGCAGTACTTC. Its translation is CATPRGPGPRVEQYF.